The T cell receptor beta chain under discussion was sequenced for a study of blood T cell repertoires in COVID-19 (dated by TCRdb to 2019 to 2021). Study-wide context: Samples from collaborators originated in the United States, Italy and Spain and spanned both the acute and convalescent phases of COVID-19. The prospective study material was composed of cDNA or gDNA derived from T cells, B-cell-depleted T cells, or PBMCs. Deeply sampled blood TCRbeta repertoires from subjects exposed to, actively infected with, or recovered from COVID-19 were included in the dataset. The repertoires were made available in a free public database intended to serve as a resource for research on the immune response to SARS-CoV-2. The samples were drawn from two sources: the first 160 participants of the ongoing ImmuneRACE study, and some 1,300 subjects contributed by 6 global collaborators. The sample metadata nearly always contained a de-identified subject ID, COVID-19 status, age in years and sex. Where HLA class I and class II types were available, the types were taken from metadata supplied by the sample provider, not from assay-based typing.

Enrolling through a virtual design, the prospective study's participants ranged in age from roughly 18 to 90 years and lived across roughly 24 United States geographic areas. In the prospective study, cohorts were assigned on the basis of participant-reported clinical history obtained from a screening survey and a study questionnaire. Recovered participants in ImmuneRACE Cohort 3 were defined by two consecutive negative NP/OP PCR tests, clearance by a healthcare professional, or resolution of symptoms. In the prospective study, whole blood, serum and a nasopharyngeal or oropharyngeal swab were collected from each participant by mobile phlebotomists. Participants in the prospective study had the option to provide additional blood draws and questionnaires over a roughly 2-month period. Blood samples from the prospective study were shipped frozen or at room temperature prior to DNA extraction. Broader findings and caveats from the paper: The quantity of clinical and demographic metadata differed by source and by participant and was supplied without curation.

CDR1 and CDR2 (SGHDN, FVKESK) derive from the germline V gene. V lost 2 bases and J lost 3 bases; the stretch between them is 13 bases long. The CDR3 contains 15 residues, cysteine and phenylalanine counted. Only the CDR3 portion is preserved as DNA: 45 bases, with reading frame beginning at the first base. The immunoSEQ Assay, a bias-controlled multiplex PCR, was used to amplify TCRbeta CDR3 regions from genomic DNA. The authors processed their data as follows. The number of nucleated cells in each sample was estimated by amplification of reference gene primers within the assay. To quantify the absolute abundance of each unique TCRbeta CDR3 rearrangement, sequence reads were collapsed and filtered. For each sample, productive Simpson clonality was calculated as the square root of Simpson's diversity index across productive rearrangements. The source is immuneACCESS, and TCRdb retained only in-frame sequences with V and J called. Part of the clones is not carried over; for the studies checked, unresolved V genes explain less than half of this, and the remainder is unexplained. V, J and clone size derive from that table, while D and trimming were established from the DNA sequence. The sample profile shows 290,000 or so clones; around nine tenths of them were found once. The ten largest clonotypes hold over 2.5% of the sample.

Concerning this clone itself: The clone's antigen remains unknown. Per-nucleotide qualities are absent, and no much larger clonotype sits a single base away.

The sample consisted of PBMCs or T cells enriched from blood (not recorded which). This receptor chain uses TRBV14 and TRBJ1-1; there is no confident call for the D gene. The receptor was derived from a woman aged 18-29 years who had recovered from COVID-19. This receptor has the CDR3 CASSQIRSRDTEAFF. The sequenced DNA is TGTGCCAGCAGCCAAATTAGGTCGCGGGACACTGAAGCTTTCTTT.